The rows below give T cell receptor beta chains drawn from one sample of a study of shared clonotypes between healthy human individuals. Profiling relied on immunoSEQ multiplex PCR, and the TCRdb table lists in-frame clones only, not all of them. Among about 2,200,000 clones listed, approximately 94% were seen once. The sample taken for sequencing was naive CD8+ T cells from PBMCs. Every receptor here comes from a man between 18 and 35 years old in good health. Some clones in this sample may be carry-over from other donors' samples. Each CDR3 is given with its conserved first and last residue. The D gene is left open where the match is weak. Some rows mark clone size as missing; the rest say once, few, many or name a class of expanded clone.

TRBV27	14	NA	NA	TRBJ2-2	TGTGCCAGCAGTTTATCGACGGGTTCCGGGGAGCTGTTTTTT	CASSLSTGSGELFF
TRBV6-5	13	NA	NA	TRBJ2-7	TGTGCCAGCAGTTACGGAGTAAAAGACGAGCAGTACTTC	CASSYGVKDEQYF
TRBV11-2	16	TRBD2	NA	TRBJ2-7	TGTGCCAGCAGCTTAGGATTCCAGCGGGAGGACCTCGGGCAGTACTTC	CASSLGFQREDLGQYF
TRBV4-3	13	NA	NA	TRBJ1-5	TGCGCCAGCAGCCAAGCACTTACTCAGCCCCAGCATTTT	CASSQALTQPQHF
TRBV7-6	15	TRBD1	NA	TRBJ2-1	TGTGCCAGCACCTTAGGGACAGGCCCGGGCAATGAGCAGTTCTTC	CASTLGTGPGNEQFF
TRBV7-9	14	TRBD2	NA	TRBJ2-1	TGTGCCAGCACAACTAGCGGGACCTACAATGAGCAGTTCTTC	CASTTSGTYNEQFF
TRBV19	15	TRBD1	NA	TRBJ2-3	TGTGCCAGTAGTATACGAGACAGGGGAGCAGATACGCAGTATTTT	CASSIRDRGADTQYF
TRBV7-8	15	NA	NA	TRBJ2-1	TGTGCCAGCAGCTTAGCGGGTTACAGGGCCAATGAGCAGTTCTTC	CASSLAGYRANEQFF
TRBV18	13	TRBD1	NA	TRBJ2-7	TGTGCCAGCTCACCTTGGGACAGCTACGAGCAGTACTTC	CASSPWDSYEQYF
TRBV7-9	15	NA	NA	TRBJ2-7	TGTGCCAGCAGCGAAGGGTCCAGGGCCTTTGACGAGCAGTACTTC	CASSEGSRAFDEQYF
TRBV5-1	12	NA	once	TRBJ1-2	TGCGCCAGCAGCTTAACAGGGAATGGCTACACCTTC	CASSLTGNGYTF
TRBV7-9	10	NA	NA	TRBJ1-1	TGTGCCAGCAGCTTAGCTGAAGCTTTCTTT	CASSLAEAFF
TRBV29-1	12	NA	once	TRBJ2-7	TGCAGCGCCGAGGGGAGTTACTACGAGCAGTACTTC	CSAEGSYYEQYF
TRBV10-1	14	TRBD1	NA	TRBJ2-7	TGCGCCAGCAGTGAGTCAGACAGGGGAGACGAGCAGTACTTC	CASSESDRGDEQYF
TRBV30	11	NA	NA	TRBJ2-5	TGTGCCTGGACTATTAAAGAGACCCAGTACTTC	CAWTIKETQYF
TRBV11-2	16	TRBD2	NA	TRBJ2-3	TGTGCCAGCAGCTTATGGCAGCGGGGGAGCACAGATACGCAGTATTTT	CASSLWQRGSTDTQYF
TRBV16	13	NA	NA	TRBJ2-2	TGTGCCAGCAGCCCGCAGGGGCCCGGGGAGCTGTTTTTT	CASSPQGPGELFF
TRBV28	14	NA	NA	TRBJ2-7	TGTGCCAGCAGTTTATCGGAGCTCTCCTACGAGCAGTACTTC	CASSLSELSYEQYF
TRBV7-8	13	NA	NA	TRBJ2-7	TGTGCCAGCAGTTCCGACAGTTCCTACGAGCAGTACTTC	CASSSDSSYEQYF
TRBV30	13	TRBD2	NA	TRBJ2-5	TGTGCCTGGAGAGCAAGCGGGGCAGAGACCCAGTACTTC	CAWRASGAETQYF
TRBV7-6	15	TRBD1	NA	TRBJ2-7	TGTGCCAGCAGCTTACCGGGACAGGGGGTTGACGAGCAGTACTTC	CASSLPGQGVDEQYF
TRBV28	15	TRBD2	NA	TRBJ2-7	TGTGCCAGCAGTTTAACTAGCGGGTCGTACTACGAGCAGTACTTC	CASSLTSGSYYEQYF